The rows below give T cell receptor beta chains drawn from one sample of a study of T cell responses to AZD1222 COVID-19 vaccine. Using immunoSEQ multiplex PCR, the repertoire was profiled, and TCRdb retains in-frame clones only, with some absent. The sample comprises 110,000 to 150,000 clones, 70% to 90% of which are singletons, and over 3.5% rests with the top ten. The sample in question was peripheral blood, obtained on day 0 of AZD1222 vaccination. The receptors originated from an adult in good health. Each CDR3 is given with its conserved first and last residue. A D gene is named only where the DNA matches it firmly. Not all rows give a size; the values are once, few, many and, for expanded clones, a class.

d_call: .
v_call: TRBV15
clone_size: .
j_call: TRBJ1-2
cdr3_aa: CATSQGRAIGYTF
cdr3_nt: TGTGCCACCAGCCAGGGGAGGGCTATAGGCTACACCTTC

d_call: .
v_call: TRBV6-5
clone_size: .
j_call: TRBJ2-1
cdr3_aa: CASGLVNEQFF
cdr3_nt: TGTGCCAGCGGCTTGGTGAATGAGCAGTTCTTC

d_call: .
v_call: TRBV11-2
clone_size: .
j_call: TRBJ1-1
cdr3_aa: CASSPGPNTEAFF
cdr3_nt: TGTGCCAGCAGCCCTGGACCGAACACTGAAGCTTTCTTT

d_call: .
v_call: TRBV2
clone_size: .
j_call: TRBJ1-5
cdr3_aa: CASSREGPYSNQPQHF
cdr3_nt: TGTGCCAGCAGTCGGGAAGGACCTTATAGCAATCAGCCCCAGCATTTT

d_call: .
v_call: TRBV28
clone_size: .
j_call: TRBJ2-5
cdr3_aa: CASSLGLHQETQYF
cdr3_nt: TGTGCCAGCAGTTTAGGTCTCCACCAAGAGACCCAGTACTTC

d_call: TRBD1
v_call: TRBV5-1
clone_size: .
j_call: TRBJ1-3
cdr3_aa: CASSLQTGGSSGNTIYF
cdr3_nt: TGCGCCAGCAGCTTACAGACAGGGGGCAGTTCTGGAAACACCATATATTTT

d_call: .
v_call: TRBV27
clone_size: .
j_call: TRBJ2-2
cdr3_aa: CASSFSLELAGELFF
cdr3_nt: TGTGCCAGCAGTTTTTCCTTGGAGCTAGCCGGGGAGCTGTTTTTT

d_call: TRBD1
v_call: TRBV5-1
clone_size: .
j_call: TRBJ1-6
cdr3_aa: CASSGRQGGNSPLHF
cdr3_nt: TGCGCCAGCAGCGGAAGACAGGGAGGTAATTCACCCCTCCACTTT

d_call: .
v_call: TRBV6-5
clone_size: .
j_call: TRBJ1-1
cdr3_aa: CASSYSVPKNAEAFF
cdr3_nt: TGTGCCAGCAGTTACTCGGTCCCGAAGAACGCTGAAGCTTTCTTT

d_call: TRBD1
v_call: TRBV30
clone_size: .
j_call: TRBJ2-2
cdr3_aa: CAWKTGGADTGELFF
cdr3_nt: TGTGCCTGGAAGACAGGGGGCGCAGACACCGGGGAGCTGTTTTTT

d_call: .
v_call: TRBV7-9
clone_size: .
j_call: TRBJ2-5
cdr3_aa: CASSLSTLKETQYF
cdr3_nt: TGTGCCAGCAGCTTATCGACACTAAAAGAGACCCAGTACTTC

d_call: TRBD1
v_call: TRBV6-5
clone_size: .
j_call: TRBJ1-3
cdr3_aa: CASSYRTGARGLYF
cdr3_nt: TGTGCCAGCAGTTACCGTACAGGGGCCCGTGGGTTATATTTT

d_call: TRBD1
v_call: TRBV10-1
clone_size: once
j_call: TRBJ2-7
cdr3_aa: CAIHIPGQGYYEQYF
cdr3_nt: TGCGCCATCCATATTCCGGGACAGGGGTACTACGAGCAGTACTTC

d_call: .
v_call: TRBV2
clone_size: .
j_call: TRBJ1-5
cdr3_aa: CASSVGLAHQHF
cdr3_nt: TGTGCCAGCAGTGTCGGGCTTGCACACCAGCATTTT

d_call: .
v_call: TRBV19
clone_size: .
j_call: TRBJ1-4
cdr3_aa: CASSILARKNEKLFF
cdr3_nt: TGTGCCAGTAGTATTCTGGCGAGGAAAAATGAAAAACTGTTTTTT

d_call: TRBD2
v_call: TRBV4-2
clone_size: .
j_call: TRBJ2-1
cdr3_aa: CASSQVSVAGGYNEQFF
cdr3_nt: TGTGCCAGCAGCCAAGTGAGTGTAGCGGGGGGGTACAATGAGCAGTTCTTC